These 24 T cell receptor beta chains were all obtained from the same sample, sequenced in a study of identical twins. TCRdb analysed the 5' RACE reads with MiXCR anew, one entry per CDR3 protein. The data hold about 810,000 distinct CDR3 sequences, with over 9% observed a single time. A further study also used this sample, focusing on yellow fever vaccine responses in identical twins.

Material for sequencing was PBMCs. These receptors were taken from a woman under 30 in good health.

The table lists this clonotype with many counts. DNA of the CDR3: TGCGCCAGCAGCTTATCCTCGTACCAAGAGACCCAGTACTTC. Translated: CASSLSSYQETQYF. The rearrangement uses TRBV5-1 and TRBJ2-5; D call uncertain. CDR3 length: 14 residues. From germline, CDR1 is SGHRS and CDR2 YFSETQ. V gave up 2 bases and J gave up 0 bases, with 8 bases separating them.

At least ten counts were recorded for this clonotype. The V gene is TRBV7-6, the J gene TRBJ2-7; TRBD2 aligns across 7 bases. This CDR3 is built from 13 residues. The trim removed 5 bases at V and 4 bases at J, leaving 5 bases unmatched. Germline-derived CDR1 and CDR2 are SGHVS and FNYEAQ. Here the CDR3 reads CASSPNSGYEQYF. The CDR3 region has the DNA TGTGCCAGCAGCCCCAATAGCGGGTACGAGCAGTACTTC.

This sequence joins TRBV20-1 and TRBJ2-2; D may match TRBD1 or TRBD2 (6 bases each). The V end was cut by 0 bases, the J end by 6 bases, with 14 bases between. CDR1 is DFQATT, CDR2 SNEGSKA, per germline (reference sequence). The CDR3 runs to 15 residues. The CDR3 DNA follows: TGCAGTGCTAGAGATCCTGACAGGAGGGCCGGGGAGCTGTTTTTT. It is translated as CSARDPDRRAGELFF.

This clonotype was observed a few times. This chain joins TRBV12-3 or TRBV12-4 and TRBJ2-1; D possibly corresponds to TRBD2 (6 bases). Trimming removed 3 bases at V and 6 bases at J, with 15 bases between. The CDR3 totals 15 residues. DNA of the CDR3: TGTGCCAGCAGTTTGGCGGGACTTAGAACCAATGAGCAGTTCTTC. Translated: CASSLAGLRTNEQFF.

This clonotype was observed many times. The chain carries TRBV3-1 and TRBJ2-2; either TRBD1 or TRBD2 may fit D (5 bases each). CDR1 and CDR2 (germline): LGHDT, YNNKEL (reference sequence). V was pared by 4 bases and J by 10 bases, with 13 bases between. The CDR3 runs to 13 residues. The CDR3, as DNA: TGTGCCAGCAGCCGGGACCCCTCGGAGGAGCTGTTTTTT. Amino acid sequence: CASSRDPSEELFF.

This clonotype came up many times. V usage is TRBV28 and J usage is TRBJ2-3, with D tentatively TRBD2 (6 bases). Trimming cost V 7 bases and J 4 bases, with 21 bases left between them. Germline V gene lookup returns CDR1 MDHEN and CDR2 SYDVKM. CDR3 size: 16 residues. CDR3: CASNPVGLLGSDTQYF. In nucleotides, the CDR3 is TGTGCCAGCAATCCCGTCGGACTATTGGGGTCAGATACGCAGTATTTT.

The chain employs TRBV6-2 or TRBV6-3 and TRBJ2-7; D perhaps matches TRBD1 (5 bases). Germline V gene lookup returns CDR1 MNHEY and CDR2 SVGEGT. The CDR3 is 15 residues long. With 0 bases removed from V and 6 bases from J, the gap between germline ends came to 15 bases. The CDR3 region has the DNA TGTGCCAGCAGTTACTCGAAGGGGAAGCCCTCCGAGCAGTACTTC. Protein product: CASSYSKGKPSEQYF.

This chain links TRBV14 with TRBJ2-4, with 15 bases lining up with TRBD2. V dropped 4 bases and J dropped 1; count of bases not matched to a gene: 23. The CDR3 covers 24 residues. Germline lookup yields CDR1 SGHDN and CDR2 FVKESK. The CDR3 region has the DNA TGTGCCAGCAGCCCCACCAGGGGACTAGCGGGAGGTAAAACCTTCCCGGGGGCCAAAAACATTCAGTACTTC. Encoded protein: CASSPTRGLAGGKTFPGAKNIQYF.

As concerns this clonotype: A much larger clone differs from this one at a single base, so this may be a read error. The rearrangement links TRBV4-1 to TRBJ2-2, with D possibly matching TRBD2 (5 bases). Germline V gene data show CDR1 as MGHRA and CDR2 as YSYEKL. This CDR3 has 14 residues. Here the CDR3 DNA reads TGCGCCAGCAGCCCCCGGGATTTCACCGGGGAGCTGGTTTTT. This translates into CASSPRDFTGELVF.

Here the CDR3 DNA reads TGCGCCAGCAGCTCCCTTCGGGACAGGGGTTCGAATGAGCAGTTCTTC. Translation: CASSSLRDRGSNEQFF. This sequence joins TRBV5-1 and TRBJ2-1; 10 bases are a match to TRBD1. CDR3 length: 16 amino acids. The trim removed 3 bases at V and 7 bases at J, leaving 10 bases unmatched. Germline V gene sequence: CDR1 SGHRS, CDR2 YFSETQ. The complete variable domain, with remaining parts taken from reference TRBV5-1 and TRBJ2-1, reads KAGVTQTPRYLIKTRGQQVTLSCSPISGHRSVSWYQQTPGQGLQFLFEYFSETQRNKGNFPGRFSGRQFSNSRSEMNVSTLELGDSALYLCASSSLRDRGSNEQFFGPGTRLTVL.

This clonotype was counted only a few times. This chain links TRBV11-2 with TRBJ2-2; perhaps D is TRBD1 or TRBD2 (6 bases each). This CDR3 is built from 19 residues. The germline V gene has CDR1 SGHAT and CDR2 FQNNGV. V lost 3 bases to trimming and J lost 5 bases, with 25 bases between them. The CDR3 loop is CASSLTGTRTYRGTGELFF. The CDR3 nucleotides are TGTGCCAGCAGCTTGACCGGGACACGGACATACCGGGGGACCGGGGAGCTGTTTTTT.

This clonotype has a handful of counts. V and J are TRBV12-3 or TRBV12-4 and TRBJ1-2; D is uncertain. V was cut by 2 bases and J by 5 bases, with 6 bases left in between. The CDR3 has 12 residues. The CDR3 DNA reads TGTGCCAGCAGTTTACAAGTATATGGCTACACCTTC. Amino acids: CASSLQVYGYTF.

The chain joins TRBV5-1 to TRBJ2-1, with 10 bases aligning to TRBD2. CDR1 and CDR2 (germline): SGHRS, YFSETQ. The CDR3 runs 16 residues. With V trimmed by 0 bases and J by 4 bases, 4 bases remained unmatched. The CDR3 nucleotides read TGCGCCAGCAGCTTGGACATAGCGGGGGGTTACAATGAGCAGTTCTTC. This gives the protein CASSLDIAGGYNEQFF.

This clonotype was counted between two and nine times. V usage is TRBV7-2 and J usage is TRBJ2-7; maybe TRBD2 (5 bases). This CDR3 has 14 residues. Germline-derived CDR1 and CDR2 are SGHTA and FQGNSA. Trimming stripped 5 bases from V and 3 bases from J, with 14 bases between. The CDR3 DNA follows: TGTGCCAGCAGCCCCACTAGTAGTTACTACGAGCAGTACTTC. Protein sequence: CASSPTSSYYEQYF.

This clonotype was observed a few times. The V call is TRBV10-2, the J call TRBJ2-7, with TRBD1 matching over 7 bases. From germline, CDR1 is WSHSY and CDR2 SAAADI. CDR3 size: 13 residues. V shed 3 bases, J shed 3 bases, and the junction held 2 bases outside the gene matches. CDR3 nucleotide sequence: TGCGCCAGCAGTGATGGACAGGTCTACGAGCAGTACTTC. This sequence encodes CASSDGQVYEQYF.

This clonotype was seen a few times. The gene calls are TRBV9 and TRBJ2-1, with 11 bases matching TRBD1. The J segment lost 10 bases and the V segment lost 0 bases, leaving 3 bases of the junction unmatched. The CDR3 is 14 residues long. In germline, CDR1 is SGDLS, CDR2 YYNGEE. CDR3 DNA sequence: TGTGCCAGCAGCGTAGGGACAGGGGGCCGCGAGCAGTTCTTC. Protein sequence: CASSVGTGGREQFF.

This chain links TRBV20-1 with TRBJ2-7; 7 nucleotides agree with TRBD2. The CDR3 loop spans 15 amino acids. Germline assignment: CDR1 DFQATT and CDR2 SNEGSKA (reference sequence). The ends lost 2 bases at V and 5 bases at J; junction bases unmatched: 12. The CDR3 protein is CSARPAGEIGDEQYF. The DNA for the CDR3 is TGCAGTGCTAGACCCGCGGGGGAGATCGGGGACGAGCAGTACTTC.

V and J are TRBV7-9 and TRBJ1-4, with D maybe TRBD1 (6 bases). Germline V gives CDR1 SEHNR, CDR2 FQNEAQ (reference sequence). V lost 3 bases and J 0 bases, leaving 8 bases between the germline ends. CDR3 length: 15 residues. The CDR3 reads CASSFGQTTNEKLFF. In DNA form, the CDR3 reads TGTGCCAGCAGCTTCGGACAGACAACTAATGAAAAACTGTTTTTT. The entire variable domain, with the rest obtained from reference TRBV7-9 and TRBJ1-4, is as follows: DTGVSQNPRHKITKRGQNVTFRCDPISEHNRLYWYRQTLGQGPEFLTYFQNEAQLEKSRLLSDRFSAERPKGSFSTLEIQRTEQGDSAMYLCASSFGQTTNEKLFFGSGTQLSVL.

The sample holds a few counts of this clonotype. The V gene is TRBV6-6, the J gene TRBJ2-5; D tentatively reads TRBD1 or TRBD2 (5 bases each). V was trimmed by 6 bases and J by 4 bases, leaving 12 bases between them. Germline CDR1 reads MNHNY; CDR2 reads SVGAGI (reference sequence). This CDR3 contains 13 residues. The CDR3 spells CASSYGTLETQYF. The CDR3 region has the DNA TGTGCCAGCAGCTATGGGACGCTAGAGACCCAGTACTTC.

This clonotype has ten or more counts. V gene TRBV20-1 combines with J gene TRBJ2-7, with D uncertain. V was cut by 0 bases and J by 6 bases, with 9 bases left in between. This CDR3 comprises 12 residues. Germline lookup yields CDR1 DFQATT and CDR2 SNEGSKA (reference sequence). The CDR3 loop is CSARDPSSEQYF. The CDR3 coding sequence is TGCAGTGCTAGAGATCCTAGTTCCGAGCAGTACTTC.

The chain employs TRBV20-1 and TRBJ1-2; D not resolved. Trimming pared 1 base from V and 5 bases from J, leaving 5 bases between. The CDR3 extends over 11 amino acids. CDR1 DFQATT and CDR2 SNEGSKA come from the germline V gene (reference sequence). The CDR3 nucleotides are TGCAGTGCTAGAGGGGCGTATGGCTACACCTTC. It specifies CSARGAYGYTF.

This clonotype occurred many times. The chain joins TRBV12-3 or TRBV12-4 to TRBJ2-3, with TRBD1 matching over 11 bases. The CDR3 is made up of 17 amino acids. V gave up 5 bases and J gave up 6 bases; unmatched junction bases: 13. The DNA of the CDR3 is TGTGCCAGCAGTCCTTGGATAAGGACAGGGGGCAGCGATACGCAGTATTTT. Protein sequence: CASSPWIRTGGSDTQYF.

This clonotype showed up just a few times. The rearrangement joins TRBV6-5 to TRBJ1-4; D gene ambiguous. The CDR3 spans 14 residues. The ends were cut back, 2 bases at V and 7 bases at J, with 11 bases in the middle. Germline loops: CDR1 MNHEY, CDR2 SVGAGI. The DNA for the CDR3 is TGTGCCAGCAGTTACGGGGTCGCCGGTGAAAAACTGTTTTTT. Protein: CASSYGVAGEKLFF.

The chain is built from TRBV5-1 and TRBJ1-6; TRBD1 aligns across 8 bases. The CDR3 contains 14 residues. The V segment lost 4 bases and the J segment 8 bases; nucleotides outside the gene matches: 5. CDR1 is SGHRS and CDR2 is YFSETQ in the germline V gene. CDR3 in amino acids: CASSLQGVDSPLHF. CDR3 in DNA: TGCGCCAGCAGCCTACAGGGGGTGGATTCACCCCTCCACTTT.